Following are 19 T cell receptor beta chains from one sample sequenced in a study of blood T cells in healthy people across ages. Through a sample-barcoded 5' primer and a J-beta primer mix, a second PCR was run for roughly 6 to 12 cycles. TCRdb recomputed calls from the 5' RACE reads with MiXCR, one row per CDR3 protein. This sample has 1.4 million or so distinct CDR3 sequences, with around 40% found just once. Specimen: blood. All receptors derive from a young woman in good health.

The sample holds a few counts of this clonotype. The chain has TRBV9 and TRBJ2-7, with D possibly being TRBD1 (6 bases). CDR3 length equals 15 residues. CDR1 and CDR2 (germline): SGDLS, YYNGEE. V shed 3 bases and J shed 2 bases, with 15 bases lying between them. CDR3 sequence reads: CASSEQGASTYEQYF. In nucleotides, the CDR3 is TGTGCCAGCAGCGAACAGGGCGCATCAACCTACGAGCAGTACTTC.

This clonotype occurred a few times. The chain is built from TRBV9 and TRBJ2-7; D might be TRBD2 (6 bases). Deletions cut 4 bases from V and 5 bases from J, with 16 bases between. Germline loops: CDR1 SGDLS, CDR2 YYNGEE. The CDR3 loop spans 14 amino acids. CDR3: CASSLRSSVNEQYF. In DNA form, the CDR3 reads TGTGCCAGCAGCCTCCGTTCTAGCGTCAACGAGCAGTACTTC. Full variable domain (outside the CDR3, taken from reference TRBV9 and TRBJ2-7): DSGVTQTPKHLITATGQRVTLRCSPRSGDLSVYWYQQSLDQGLQFLIQYYNGEERAKGNILERFSAQQFPDLHSELNLSSLELGDSALYFCASSLRSSVNEQYFGPGTRLTVT.

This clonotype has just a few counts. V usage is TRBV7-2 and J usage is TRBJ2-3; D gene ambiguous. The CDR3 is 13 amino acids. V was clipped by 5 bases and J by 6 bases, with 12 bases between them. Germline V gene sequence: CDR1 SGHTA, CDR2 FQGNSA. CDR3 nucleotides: TGTGCCAGCAGCCCCAACAGCGAGGATACGCAGTATTTT. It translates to CASSPNSEDTQYF.

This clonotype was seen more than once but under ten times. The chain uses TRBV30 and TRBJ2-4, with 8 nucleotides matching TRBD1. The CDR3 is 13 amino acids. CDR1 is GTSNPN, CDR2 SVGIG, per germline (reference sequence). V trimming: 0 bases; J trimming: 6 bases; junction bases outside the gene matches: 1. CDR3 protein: CAWSVTGGNIQYF. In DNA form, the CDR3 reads TGTGCCTGGAGTGTAACAGGGGGAAACATTCAGTACTTC.

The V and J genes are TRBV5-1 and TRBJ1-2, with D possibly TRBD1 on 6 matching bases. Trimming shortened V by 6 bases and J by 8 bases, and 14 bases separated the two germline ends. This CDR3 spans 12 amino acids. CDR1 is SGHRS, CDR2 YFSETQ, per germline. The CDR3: CASILGGIGYTF. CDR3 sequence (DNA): TGCGCCAGCATCCTAGGGGGAATCGGCTACACCTTC.

The DNA of the CDR3 is TGTGCCAGCAGCTTATTTGGGGCGGACATTCAGTACTTC. It yields the protein CASSLFGADIQYF. This chain uses TRBV7-9 with TRBJ2-4, with D possibly TRBD1 on 5 matching bases. This CDR3 region has 13 residues. Germline-derived CDR1 and CDR2 are SEHNR and FQNEAQ (reference sequence). The V and J ends lost 2 bases and 8 bases respectively, with 10 bases between them.

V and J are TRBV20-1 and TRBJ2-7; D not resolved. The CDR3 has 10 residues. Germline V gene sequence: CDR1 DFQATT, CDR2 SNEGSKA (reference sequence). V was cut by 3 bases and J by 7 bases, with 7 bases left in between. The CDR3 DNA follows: TGCAGTGCTAGGACTGGGGAGCAGTACTTC. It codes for CSARTGEQYF.

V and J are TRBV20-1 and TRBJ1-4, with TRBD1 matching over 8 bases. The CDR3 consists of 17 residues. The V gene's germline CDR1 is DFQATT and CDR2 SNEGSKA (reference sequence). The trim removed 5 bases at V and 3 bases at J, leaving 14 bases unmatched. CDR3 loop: CSASVGQGAGSNEKLFF. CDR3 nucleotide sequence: TGCAGTGCTTCGGTGGGGCAGGGGGCTGGATCTAATGAAAAACTGTTTTTT.

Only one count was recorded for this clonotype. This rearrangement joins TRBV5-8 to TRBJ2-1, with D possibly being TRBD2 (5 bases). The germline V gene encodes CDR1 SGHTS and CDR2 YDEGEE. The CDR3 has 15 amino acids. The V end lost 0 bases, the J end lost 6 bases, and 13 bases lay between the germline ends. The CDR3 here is CASSLVGLGLNEQFF. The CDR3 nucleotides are TGTGCCAGCAGCTTGGTAGGACTGGGCCTCAATGAGCAGTTCTTC.

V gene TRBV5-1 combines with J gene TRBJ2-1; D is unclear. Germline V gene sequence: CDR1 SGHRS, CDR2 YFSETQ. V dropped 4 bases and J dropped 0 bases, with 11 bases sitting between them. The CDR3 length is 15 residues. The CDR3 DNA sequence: TGCGCCAGCAGCCAAACGGTGAGCTCCTACAATGAGCAGTTCTTC. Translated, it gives CASSQTVSSYNEQFF.

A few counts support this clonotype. The CDR3, as DNA: TGTGCCAGCAGTTATGGGGCTGCAGGGGGCCTAAACATTCAGTACTTC. This translates into CASSYGAAGGLNIQYF. This rearrangement joins TRBV6-5 to TRBJ2-4; 8 bases match TRBD1. J lost 6 bases, V lost 3 bases, and 10 bases had no gene match. The CDR3 loop spans 16 amino acids. Germline V gene sequence: CDR1 MNHEY, CDR2 SVGAGI.

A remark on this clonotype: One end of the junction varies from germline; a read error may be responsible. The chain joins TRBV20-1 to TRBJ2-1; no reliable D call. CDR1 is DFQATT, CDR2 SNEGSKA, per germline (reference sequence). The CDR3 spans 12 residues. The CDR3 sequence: CSARTGYNKQFF. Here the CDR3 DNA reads TGCAGTGCCCGGACCGGATACAATAAGCAGTTCTTC.

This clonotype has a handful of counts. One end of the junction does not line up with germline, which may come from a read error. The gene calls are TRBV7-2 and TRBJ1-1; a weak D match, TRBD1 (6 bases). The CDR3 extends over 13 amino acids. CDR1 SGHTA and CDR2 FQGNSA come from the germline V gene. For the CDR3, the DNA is TGTGCCAGCAACTTACAAGGGGGCACTGAAGCTTTCTTT. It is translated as CASNLQGGTEAFF.

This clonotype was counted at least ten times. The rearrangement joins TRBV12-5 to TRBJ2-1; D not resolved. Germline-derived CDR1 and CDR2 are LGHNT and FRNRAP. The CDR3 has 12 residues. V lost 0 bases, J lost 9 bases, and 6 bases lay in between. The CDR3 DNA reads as TGTGCTAGTGGTTTGGTACCGGGTGAGCAGTTCTTC. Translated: CASGLVPGEQFF.

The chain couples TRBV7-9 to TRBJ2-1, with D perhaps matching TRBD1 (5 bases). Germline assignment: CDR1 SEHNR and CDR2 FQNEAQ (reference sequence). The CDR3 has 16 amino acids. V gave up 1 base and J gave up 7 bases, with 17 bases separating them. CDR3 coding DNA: TGTGCCAGCAGCTTAGTCATGTGGGGCGAACCGAATGAGCAGTTCTTC. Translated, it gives CASSLVMWGEPNEQFF. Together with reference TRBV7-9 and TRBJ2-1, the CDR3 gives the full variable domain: DTGVSQNPRHKITKRGQNVTFRCDPISEHNRLYWYRQTLGQGPEFLTYFQNEAQLEKSRLLSDRFSAERPKGSFSTLEIQRTEQGDSAMYLCASSLVMWGEPNEQFFGPGTRLTVL.

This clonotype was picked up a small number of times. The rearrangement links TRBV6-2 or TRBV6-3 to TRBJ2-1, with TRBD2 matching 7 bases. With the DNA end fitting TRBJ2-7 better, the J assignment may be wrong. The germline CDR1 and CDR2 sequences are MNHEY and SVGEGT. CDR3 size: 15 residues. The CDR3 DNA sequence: TGTGCCAGCATTCAATCTAGCGGTATCTACAATGAGCAGTACTTC. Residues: CASIQSSGIYNEQYF.

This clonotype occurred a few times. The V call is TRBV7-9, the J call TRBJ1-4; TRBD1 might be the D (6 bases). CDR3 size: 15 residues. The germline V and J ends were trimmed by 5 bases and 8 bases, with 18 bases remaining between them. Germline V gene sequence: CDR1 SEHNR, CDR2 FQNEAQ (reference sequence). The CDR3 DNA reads TGTGCCAGCAGCCCAACGCCAGGGGAAGGAGAAAAACTGTTTTTT. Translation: CASSPTPGEGEKLFF.

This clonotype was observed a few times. The CDR3 DNA reads TGCGCCAGCAGCCAAGAAGGCGGGGGGCTTTCCTACGAGCAGTACTTC. Its protein product is CASSQEGGGLSYEQYF. The chain links TRBV4-1 to TRBJ2-7; 8 bases are shared with TRBD2. This CDR3 is built from 16 residues. The V and J ends lost 0 bases and 1 base, in that order; junction bases with no gene match: 5. Germline lookup yields CDR1 MGHRA and CDR2 YSYEKL.

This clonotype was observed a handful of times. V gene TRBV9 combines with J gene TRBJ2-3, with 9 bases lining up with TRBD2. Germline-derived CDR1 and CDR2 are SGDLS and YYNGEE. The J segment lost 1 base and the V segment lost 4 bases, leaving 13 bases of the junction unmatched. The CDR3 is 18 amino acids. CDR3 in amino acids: CASSLYGVAGAGTDTQYF. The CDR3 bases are TGTGCCAGCAGCCTCTACGGGGTAGCGGGAGCCGGCACAGATACGCAGTATTTT.